Listed below are T cell receptor beta chains from one sample, sequenced in a study of PD-L1 blockade in urothelial cancer. Generated by immunoSEQ multiplex PCR, the TCRdb table keeps only in-frame clones and is missing some. This table has about 30,000 clones, around 89% appearing once. Here the sequenced sample was PBMCs, taken around atezolizumab (anti-PD-L1) treatment. The receptors were sampled from an older man with urothelial cancer. Each CDR3 is given with its conserved first and last residue.

j_gene | v_gene | CDR3aa
TRBJ1-5 | TRBV27 | CASARTGSNQPQHF
TRBJ1-5 | TRBV6-1 | CASSAETAYNQPQHF
TRBJ1-1 | TRBV7-9 | CASSLAVQGSGTEAFF
TRBJ1-1 | TRBV7-9 | CASSLSGVGTEAFF
TRBJ1-1 | TRBV7-2 | CASSLGQGITEAFF
TRBJ2-5 | TRBV6-1 | CASSEVLAEATQTQYF
TRBJ2-1 | TRBV18 | CASSPPSSGLYNEQFF
TRBJ2-7 | TRBV6-5 | CASRRQGAAYEQYF
TRBJ2-7 | TRBV30 | CAWSVTGTEQYF
TRBJ2-6 | TRBV21-1 | CASSKLTGTGANVLTF
TRBJ1-5 | TRBV10-3 | CAISGAGSNQPQHF
TRBJ2-3 | TRBV7-9 | CASSLGGPPSTDTQYF
TRBJ2-2 | TRBV28 | CASSSLAGDGTGELFF
TRBJ1-1 | TRBV6-5 | CASSQLSQGIAEAFF
TRBJ2-3 | TRBV10-3 | CAISEWGSGNTDTQYF
TRBJ2-2 | TRBV30 | CAWSGTSGPTGELFF
TRBJ2-7 | TRBV28 | CASSFKGLGSSYEQYF
TRBJ2-5 | TRBV6-1 | CASSWAGPQETQYF
TRBJ2-3 | TRBV5-6 | CASSPLTSGAGTDTQYF
TRBJ1-1 | TRBV28 | CASSLYREGTEAFF
TRBJ2-1 | TRBV18 | CASSPPGSGYNEQFF
TRBJ1-2 | TRBV29-1 | CSVGDRTNYGYTF